This TCR beta chain was sequenced during a study of cytomegalovirus exposure and HLA in healthy donors (dated by TCRdb to 2015 to 2018). Background for the entire study: An earlier analysis of several hundred of the donors reported 250 to 300 Gb of sequence data and some 120 million unique TCR beta sequences from 150 million to 200 million T cells. In addition to the first cohort of 666 subjects, a separate validation cohort of approximately 130 different subjects was used. High-throughput TCR immunosequencing, statistical association of individual TCRs with disease status, and machine learning were combined to predict cytomegalovirus infection status. In an earlier analysis of over 550 of the donors, high-throughput TCR beta sequencing was used to judge whether each TCR beta V gene segment behaved as functional or pseudogenic. In the later analysis, no new phenotypic data were used to find candidate immune exposures; instead, reliance was placed on TCR beta sequences and their occurrence across donors. Of the approximately 400 genotyped donors, roughly 80% were placed in the genetic ancestry cluster associated with self-reported Caucasian donors. Every discovery cohort repertoire had been produced on one sequencing platform. The study used immunosequencing to profile the T cell repertoires of hundreds of subjects and linked those repertoires to cytomegalovirus serostatus. Because of strong linkage in the cohort, five DR-DQ haplotypes were treated as single units for association and clustering. HLA typing covered class I and class II loci at four-digit resolution. The study aimed to test whether cataloging public T cell receptors could reveal signatures of past pathogen exposure. A later analysis re-examined previously published TCR beta repertoires from over 500 donors and added high-resolution HLA genotyping to investigate patterns of TCR occurrence. Across approximately 400 genotyped donors of the cohort, an average of approximately 220,000 unique TCR beta nucleotide sequences per donor were sequenced, and about a sixth of those sequences were non-productive. Donor age, sex, ethnicity and CMV serostatus were collected together with the repertoire data. An early release covering some 640 HLA-typed donors comprised 300 to 350 gigabases of sequencing data and approximately 80 million unique TCR sequences. A later genetic analysis took genome-wide SNP genotypes for about three fifths of the roughly 700 donors and used that subset as a discovery cohort. The number of typed donors differed by locus: 629-630 for A, B, C, DRB1 and DQB1; approximately 520 for DQA1; approximately 610 for DPA1; and approximately 450 for DPB1.

The germline V gene supplies CDR1 ENHRY and CDR2 SYGVKD. V has 6 bases trimmed and J has 5 bases trimmed; junction bases matching no gene number 3. The CDR3 numbers 13 residues from cysteine through phenylalanine. The entry retains the CDR3 DNA only, 39 bases that are in frame from base 1. Results the study describes overall, beyond this receptor: An earlier analysis of around 500 of the donors showed that most TCR beta V segments appeared in productive rearrangements either about 87% or about 30% of the time, which broadly matched IMGT annotations. The classifier was reported to diagnose cytomegalovirus status with high specificity and sensitivity in both the original cohort and the validation cohort. Linkage disequilibrium might explain the correlated functional status among segregating V segments, but an unknown experimental factor could not be ruled out. Compared with equally common non-associated chains, HLA-associated TCR beta chains in a later analysis were more clonally expanded and had lower generation probabilities. Three of the identified cytomegalovirus-associated TCR beta chains were confirmed in vitro to be specific for cytomegalovirus antigens. Because counts were too low, 15 to 20 rarely observed V segments, including chromosome 9 orphons, were excluded from the earlier analysis of a few hundred of the donors. At a false discovery rate of 0.05, a later analysis linked some 17,000 TCR beta sequences to specific HLA alleles. A cluster of highly shared sequence variants was judged likely to be a technical artifact of the sequencing pipeline. Assigning TCR associations to individual alleles was difficult when HLA alleles, especially DR and DQ, strongly co-occurred. In this cohort, only TCR beta chains were sequenced, and detectable features were limited by the absence of alpha or paired-chain data. Across donors, most TCR sequences were observed very rarely, whereas some public TCRs were present in many individuals. A later analysis found that most CMV-associated TCR beta chains appeared HLA-restricted, with HLA associations seemingly driven largely by CMV exposure. A further reported finding was that TCR beta sequences accurately predicted the HLA-A and HLA-B alleles for most subjects in the first cohort. According to a later genetic analysis, donors in an Asian-associated ancestry cluster had fewer N-insertions in productive TCRs than the approximately 650-donor mean. The authors suggested that the approach could potentially be generalized to other disease states and immunological phenotypes. For the cohort, immune exposure information was limited to CMV serostatus. Because HLA typing was unavailable for some donors at each locus, only the typed subset was used in association tests. Presence/absence analyses assumed roughly uniform sequencing depth across donors, an assumption that may not hold. A later genetic analysis associated a missense DCLRE1C variant with V-gene and J-gene trimming of TCR beta chains, and an independent cohort replicated the association. Several of the top co-occurrence clusters appeared to be linked to parvovirus B19, influenza, CMV and Epstein-Barr virus, according to a later analysis. A later analysis found that TCR association rates varied across HLA loci, with DRB1 alleles showing the most associated TCRs and HLA-C alleles the fewest. Because the 87-base-pair reads could not distinguish some IMGT-functional V segments, including TRBV6-2 and TRBV6-3, those segments were excluded. A total of 164 TCR beta chains were listed by the study as associated with cytomegalovirus.

The cohort comprised fewer than 700 healthy bone marrow donors. At the time of sampling, every cohort member was nominally healthy, though immune exposures that went unrecorded were likely present. The donor tested CMV seropositive and was one of the 289 seropositive cohort members. Each donor provided a peripheral blood sample, and peripheral blood mononuclear cells were used for TCR beta sequencing. Genomic DNA extraction from the blood cell samples was performed with the Qiagen DNeasy Blood Extraction Kit. Preparation of the library involved the immunoSEQ multiplex PCR assay. A mixture of 60 forward primers for TCR Vbeta segments and 13 reverse primers for TCR Jbeta segments was used in the multiplex PCR. Amplification of the CDR3 region of rearranged TCR beta genes was performed with a multiplex PCR assay on genomic DNA. Amplified TCR beta libraries were sequenced as 87-base-pair reads on the Illumina HiSeq System. As for the authors' bioinformatics: A later analysis tallied around 87 million unique TCR beta chains across the roughly 610 repertoires, and about 10 million of those chains were shared by two or more donors. Raw reads were error-corrected and collapsed into unique sequences by a nearest-neighbor algorithm in which closely related sequences were merged to remove PCR and sequencing errors. V, D and J gene segments were assigned by aligning CDR3 sequences to IMGT reference sequences. Each retained sequence needed at least a six-nucleotide match to both a V gene segment and a J gene segment. A rearrangement was called productive if the CDR3 had no stop codons and remained in frame with V and J, and every other rearrangement was called non-productive. Following IMGT convention, CDR3 was defined as the stretch from the second conserved V-encoded cysteine to the conserved J-encoded phenylalanine. The earlier analysis of 587 of the donors excluded any sequence lacking an unambiguous match to a single V gene segment. An earlier analysis of several hundred of the donors called V segments functional above 56.7% productive rearrangements and segregating when the between-donor standard deviation exceeded 5%. A statistical classification framework was built to diagnose cytomegalovirus status from the catalog of TCR beta chain sequences. In a later analysis, V and J genes were assigned by comparing TCR nucleotide sequences against IMGT/GENE-DB human TR gene sequences. A later analysis assigned CDR3 sequences and most-parsimonious VDJ recombination scenarios with the TCRdist pipeline. In a later analysis, each TCR beta chain was defined by its CDR3 amino acid sequence together with its V-gene family, and reads without a unique V-gene family were excluded. A later analysis removed 500 to 650 highly shared, low-generation-probability nucleotide sequences to deal with suspected cross-contamination and a sequencing artifact. In a later analysis, a clonal expansion index was calculated for each public chain from normalized within-repertoire ranks of inferred template counts. Generation probabilities in a later analysis came from a VDJ recombination model fitted to out-of-frame rearrangements, and those results were checked against IGoR. In a later analysis, TCR-TCR, TCR-HLA and TCR-CMV co-occurrence was scored with hypergeometric tests, and a repertoire-size bias correction was applied to TCR pairs. False discovery rates were estimated in a later analysis by permuting HLA or CMV assignments 20 times. In a later analysis, co-occurring TCRs were grouped with DBSCAN, and TCRdist sequence similarity was added when clustering was performed within HLA-allele-positive subsets. Co-occurrence clustering excluded repertoires with fewer than 30,000 or more than 120,000 public chains, plus five with anomalous nucleotide sharing. The immuneACCESS repertoire file appears here via TCRdb, limited to in-frame rearrangements. These files lack a portion of the clones; in checked studies, under half of the deficit traces to unresolved V genes, and the cause of the others is not known. The DNA gave D and trimming, while V, J and clone size come from that table. Within this sample are around 130,000 clones, with roughly 74% of them counted one time only. Around 6.6% of the sample comes from the top ten.

Worth noting for this clone: The antigen this receptor binds is unknown. No much larger clonotype is one base removed from it; base qualities were not supplied.

This receptor chain uses TRBV10-3 and TRBJ1-4, with TRBD1 identical over 7 junction bases. Sequencing was done on a sample of PBMCs. The clonotype originates from a man aged 40-55 years in good health and CMV-seropositive. The base sequence is TGTGCCATCAGCGGGACAGTAAATGAAAAACTGTTTTTT. Its amino acids are CAISGTVNEKLFF.